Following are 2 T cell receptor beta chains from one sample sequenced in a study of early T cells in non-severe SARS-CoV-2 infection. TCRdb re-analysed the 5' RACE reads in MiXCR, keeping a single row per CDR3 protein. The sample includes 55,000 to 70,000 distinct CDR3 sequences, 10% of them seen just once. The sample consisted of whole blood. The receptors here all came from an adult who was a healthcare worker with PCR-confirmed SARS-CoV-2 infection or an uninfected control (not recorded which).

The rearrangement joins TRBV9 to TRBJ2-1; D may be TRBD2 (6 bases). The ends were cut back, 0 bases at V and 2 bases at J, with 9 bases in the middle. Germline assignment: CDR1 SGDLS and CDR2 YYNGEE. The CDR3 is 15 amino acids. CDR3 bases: TGTGCCAGCAGCGTAGATCCGGGAGCCTACAATGAGCAGTTCTTC. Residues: CASSVDPGAYNEQFF.

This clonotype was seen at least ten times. CDR3 amino acids: CAWSVLVPLGEQFF. CDR3 in DNA: TGTGCCTGGAGTGTACTAGTCCCCTTGGGTGAGCAGTTCTTC. The chain has TRBV30 and TRBJ2-1, with D perhaps matching TRBD2 (5 bases). The CDR3 runs 14 residues. V lost 0 bases, J lost 9 bases, and 15 bases lay in between. Germline lookup yields CDR1 GTSNPN and CDR2 SVGIG (reference sequence).